Below, 3 T cell receptor beta chains from the same sample are listed, as sequenced in a study of PD-1 blockade in classical Hodgkin lymphoma. Some clones are missing from TCRdb's copy, which holds only in-frame ones; the method was immunoSEQ multiplex PCR. The table includes about 51,000 clones, 60% to 80% detected once. The time point denotes: cycle 4 day 1 (C4D1), after five to seven weeks of nivolumab. Each of the patients experienced relapse following autologous stem cell transplantation, and their brentuximab vedotin exposure differed. The source material was peripheral blood mononuclear cells (PBMCs), sampled before the fourth cycle of nivolumab. The receptors originated from a human donor with classical Hodgkin lymphoma.

The chain has TRBV12-5 and TRBJ2-1; 12 nucleotides agree with TRBD2. J lost 12 bases, V lost 6 bases, and 12 bases had no gene match. Germline CDR1 and CDR2: LGHNT and FRNRAP. The CDR3 sequence is 15 residues long. CDR3 nucleotide sequence: TGTGCTAGTGGGCCTTCTAGCGGGAGGGCAATGGGGCAGTTCTTC. Translated, it gives CASGPSSGRAMGQFF.

The rearrangement uses TRBV6-9 and TRBJ2-7; D remains unclear. The CDR3 extends over 9 amino acids. Germline V gene lookup returns CDR1 MNHGY and CDR2 SVAAGI. The germline V and J ends were trimmed by 11 bases and 7 bases, with 9 bases remaining between them. The DNA for the CDR3 is TGTGCCGATAGTTGGGAGCAGTACTTC. The encoded protein is CADSWEQYF.

The genes are TRBV9 and TRBJ2-5; the D is unclear. The CDR3 is 13 amino acids. Between the trimmed V and J ends, which lost 0 bases and 5 bases, there was a span of 8 bases. The V gene's germline CDR1 is SGDLS and CDR2 YYNGEE. CDR3 amino acids: CASSVGQSETQYF. CDR3 sequence (DNA): TGTGCCAGCAGCGTAGGCCAGTCGGAGACCCAGTACTTC.